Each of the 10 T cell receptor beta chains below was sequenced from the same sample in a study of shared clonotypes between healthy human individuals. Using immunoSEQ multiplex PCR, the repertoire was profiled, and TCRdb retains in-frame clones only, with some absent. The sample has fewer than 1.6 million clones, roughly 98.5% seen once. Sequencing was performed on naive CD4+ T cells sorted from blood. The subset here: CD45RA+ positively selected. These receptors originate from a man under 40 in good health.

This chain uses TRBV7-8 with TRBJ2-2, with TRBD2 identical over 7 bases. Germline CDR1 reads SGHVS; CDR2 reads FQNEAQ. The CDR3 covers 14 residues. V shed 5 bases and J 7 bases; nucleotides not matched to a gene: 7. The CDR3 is CASSETSIGGELFF. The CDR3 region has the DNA TGTGCCAGCAGCGAGACTAGCATAGGCGGGGAGCTGTTTTTT.

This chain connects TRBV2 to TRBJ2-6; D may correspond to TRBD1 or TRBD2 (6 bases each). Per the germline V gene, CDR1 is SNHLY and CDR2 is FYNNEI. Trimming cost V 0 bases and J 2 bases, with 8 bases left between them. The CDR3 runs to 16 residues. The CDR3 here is CASSEARGAGANVLTF. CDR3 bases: TGTGCCAGCAGTGAAGCGAGGGGGGCTGGGGCCAACGTCCTGACTTTC. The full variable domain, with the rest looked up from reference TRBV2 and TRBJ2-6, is EPEVTQTPSHQVTQMGQEVILRCVPISNHLYFYWYRQILGQKVEFLVSFYNNEISEKSEIFDDQFSVERPDGSNFTLKIRSTKLEDSAMYFCASSEARGAGANVLTFGAGSRLTVL.

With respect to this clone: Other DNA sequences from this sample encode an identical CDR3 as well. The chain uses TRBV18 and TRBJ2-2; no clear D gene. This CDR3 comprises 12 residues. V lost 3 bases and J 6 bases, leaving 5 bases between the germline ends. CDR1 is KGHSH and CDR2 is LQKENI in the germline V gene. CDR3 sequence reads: CASSPQPGELFF. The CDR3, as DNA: TGTGCCAGCTCACCCCAACCCGGGGAGCTGTTTTTT.

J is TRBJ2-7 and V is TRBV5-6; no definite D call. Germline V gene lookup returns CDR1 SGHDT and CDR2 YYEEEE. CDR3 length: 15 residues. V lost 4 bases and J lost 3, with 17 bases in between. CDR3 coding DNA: TGTGCCAGCAGCGAGCTTGGGCAGCAAAGCTACGAGCAGTACTTC. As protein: CASSELGQQSYEQYF.

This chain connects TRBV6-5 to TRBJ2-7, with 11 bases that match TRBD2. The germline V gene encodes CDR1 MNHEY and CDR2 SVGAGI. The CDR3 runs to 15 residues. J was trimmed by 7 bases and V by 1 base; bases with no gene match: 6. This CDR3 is CASSYLAGGPGEQYF. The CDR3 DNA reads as TGTGCCAGCAGTTACTTAGCGGGAGGGCCGGGAGAGCAGTACTTC.

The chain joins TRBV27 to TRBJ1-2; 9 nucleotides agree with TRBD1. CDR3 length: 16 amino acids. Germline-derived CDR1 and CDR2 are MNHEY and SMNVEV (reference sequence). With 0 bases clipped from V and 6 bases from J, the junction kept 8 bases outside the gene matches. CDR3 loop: CASSLSPGQGWNGYTF. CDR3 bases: TGTGCCAGCAGTTTATCCCCGGGACAGGGTTGGAATGGCTACACCTTC.

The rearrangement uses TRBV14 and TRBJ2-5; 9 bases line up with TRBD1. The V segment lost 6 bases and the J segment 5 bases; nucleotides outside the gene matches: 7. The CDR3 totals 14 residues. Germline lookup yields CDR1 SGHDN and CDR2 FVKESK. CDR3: CASRRQGESETQYF. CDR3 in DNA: TGTGCCAGCAGAAGACAGGGGGAGAGCGAGACCCAGTACTTC.

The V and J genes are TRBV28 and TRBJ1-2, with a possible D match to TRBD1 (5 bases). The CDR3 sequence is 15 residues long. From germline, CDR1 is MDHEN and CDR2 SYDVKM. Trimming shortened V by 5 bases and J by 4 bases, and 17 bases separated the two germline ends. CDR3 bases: TGTGCCAGCAGTCCGACCAGGGCAGGGTTCTATGGCTACACCTTC. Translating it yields CASSPTRAGFYGYTF.

The CDR3 bases are TGTGCCAGTAATCAAGGGCCCGGGGAGCAGTTCTTC. Its translation: CASNQGPGEQFF. The gene calls are TRBV19 and TRBJ2-1; D is unclear. The germline V and J ends were trimmed by 7 bases and 10 bases, with 14 bases remaining between them. This CDR3 has 12 amino acids. Germline values: CDR1 LNHDA, CDR2 SQIVND (reference sequence).

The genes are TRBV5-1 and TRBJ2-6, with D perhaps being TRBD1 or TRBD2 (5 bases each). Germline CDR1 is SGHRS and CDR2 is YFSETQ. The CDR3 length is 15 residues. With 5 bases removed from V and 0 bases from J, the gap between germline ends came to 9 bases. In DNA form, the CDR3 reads TGCGCCAGCAGTCCAGGGAGCTCTGGGGCCAACGTCCTGACTTTC. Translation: CASSPGSSGANVLTF.